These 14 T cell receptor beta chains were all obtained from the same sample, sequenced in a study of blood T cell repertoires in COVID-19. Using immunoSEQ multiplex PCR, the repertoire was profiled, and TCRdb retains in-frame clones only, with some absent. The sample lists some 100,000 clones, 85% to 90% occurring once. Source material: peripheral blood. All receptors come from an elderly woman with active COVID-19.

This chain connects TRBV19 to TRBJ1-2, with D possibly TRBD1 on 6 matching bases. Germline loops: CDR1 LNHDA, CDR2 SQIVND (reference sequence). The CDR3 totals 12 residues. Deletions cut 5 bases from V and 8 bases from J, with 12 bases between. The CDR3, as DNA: TGTGCCAGTAGTGTTGGACAGCTCGGCTACACCTTC. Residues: CASSVGQLGYTF.

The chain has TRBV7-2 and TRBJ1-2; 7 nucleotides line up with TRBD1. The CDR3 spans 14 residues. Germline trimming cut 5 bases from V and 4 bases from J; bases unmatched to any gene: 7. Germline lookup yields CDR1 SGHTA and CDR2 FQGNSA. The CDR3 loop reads CASSSSGTVYGYTF. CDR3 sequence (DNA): TGTGCCAGCAGCAGCTCCGGGACAGTCTATGGCTACACCTTC.

CDR3 protein: CAWSAASGFYNEQFF. CDR3 bases: TGTGCCTGGAGTGCTGCTAGCGGGTTCTACAATGAGCAGTTCTTC. This chain uses TRBV30 with TRBJ2-1; 8 positions match TRBD2. The germline gives CDR1 GTSNPN, CDR2 SVGIG (reference sequence). The CDR3 is made up of 15 amino acids. Trimming cost V 1 base and J 3 bases; bases outside gene matches: 5. Variable domain in full (rest from reference TRBV30 and TRBJ2-1): SQTIHQWPATLVQPVGSPLSLECTVEGTSNPNLYWYRQAAGRGLQLLFYSVGIGQISSEVPQNLSASRPQDRQFILSSKKLLLSDSGFYLCAWSAASGFYNEQFFGPGTRLTVL.

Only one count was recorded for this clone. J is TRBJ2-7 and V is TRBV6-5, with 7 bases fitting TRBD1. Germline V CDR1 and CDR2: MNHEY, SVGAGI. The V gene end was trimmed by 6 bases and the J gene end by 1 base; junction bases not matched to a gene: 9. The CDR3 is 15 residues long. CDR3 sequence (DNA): TGTGCCAGCAGGGGAGAAAACAGGGGTTCCTACGAGCAGTACTTC. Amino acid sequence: CASRGENRGSYEQYF.

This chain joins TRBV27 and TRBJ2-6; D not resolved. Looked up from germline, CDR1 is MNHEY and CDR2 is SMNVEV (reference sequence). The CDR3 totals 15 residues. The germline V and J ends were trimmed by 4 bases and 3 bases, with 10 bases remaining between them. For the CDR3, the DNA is TGTGCCAGCAGTTCCCCTCAGAATGGGGCCAACGTCCTGACTTTC. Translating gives CASSSPQNGANVLTF. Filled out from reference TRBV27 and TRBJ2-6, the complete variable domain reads EAQVTQNPRYLITVTGKKLTVTCSQNMNHEYMSWYRQDPGLGLRQIYYSMNVEVTDKGDVPEGYKVSRKEKRNFPLILESPSPNQTSLYFCASSSPQNGANVLTFGAGSRLTVL.

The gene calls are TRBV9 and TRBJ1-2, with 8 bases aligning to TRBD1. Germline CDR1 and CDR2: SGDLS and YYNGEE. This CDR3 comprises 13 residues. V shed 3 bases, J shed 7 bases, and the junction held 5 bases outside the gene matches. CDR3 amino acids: CASSDEQGVGYTF. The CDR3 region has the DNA TGTGCCAGCAGCGATGAACAGGGGGTTGGCTACACCTTC.

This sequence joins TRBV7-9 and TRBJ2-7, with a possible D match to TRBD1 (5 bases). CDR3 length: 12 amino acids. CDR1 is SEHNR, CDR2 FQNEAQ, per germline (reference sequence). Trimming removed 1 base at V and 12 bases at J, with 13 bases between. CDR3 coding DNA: TGTGCCAGCAGCTTAGAGCGCAGGGTATTGTACTTC. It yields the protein CASSLERRVLYF.

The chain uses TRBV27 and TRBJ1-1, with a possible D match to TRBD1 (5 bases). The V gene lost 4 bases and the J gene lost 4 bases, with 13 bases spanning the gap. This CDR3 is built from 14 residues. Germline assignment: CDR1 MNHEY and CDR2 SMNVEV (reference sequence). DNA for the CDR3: TGTGCCAGCAGTTGGGGACGGGAGAGCACTGAAGCTTTCTTT. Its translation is CASSWGRESTEAFF.

The CDR3 DNA reads as TGCGCCAGCAGCTTGGCCTCAGGGGGCTCTGAAGCTTTCTTT. It translates to CASSLASGGSEAFF. The chain couples TRBV5-1 to TRBJ1-1; 8 bases line up with TRBD1. The CDR3 covers 14 residues. Germline V lookup: CDR1 SGHRS, CDR2 YFSETQ. The J segment lost 6 bases and the V segment lost 0 bases, leaving 4 bases of the junction unmatched.

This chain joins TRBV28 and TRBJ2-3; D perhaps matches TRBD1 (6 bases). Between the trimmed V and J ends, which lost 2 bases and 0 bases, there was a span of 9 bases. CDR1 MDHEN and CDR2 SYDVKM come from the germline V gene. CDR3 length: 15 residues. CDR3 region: CASSLRQASTDTQYF. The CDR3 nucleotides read TGTGCCAGCAGTTTACGACAGGCCAGCACAGATACGCAGTATTTT.

The CDR3 sequence: CASSLGQGLTYEQYF. The CDR3 DNA reads as TGTGCCAGCAGCTTAGGGCAGGGCCTCACCTACGAGCAGTACTTC. The chain is built from TRBV11-1 and TRBJ2-7, with D possibly TRBD1 on 5 matching bases. Germline values: CDR1 SGHAT, CDR2 FQDESV (reference sequence). The V end lost 1 base, the J end lost 2 bases, and 12 bases lay between the germline ends. The CDR3 totals 15 residues.

This chain's CDR3 is CASSPNRPKGGTEAFF. The CDR3 DNA sequence: TGTGCCAGCTCACCAAACAGGCCCAAGGGCGGCACTGAAGCTTTCTTT. The rearrangement uses TRBV18 and TRBJ1-1; D is possibly TRBD1 (5 bases). This CDR3 is 16 amino acids long. Germline lookup yields CDR1 KGHSH and CDR2 LQKENI. V was cut by 2 bases and J by 4 bases, with 17 bases left in between. The whole variable domain, remainder taken from reference TRBV18 and TRBJ1-1, is NAGVMQNPRHLVRRRGQEARLRCSPMKGHSHVYWYRQLPEEGLKFMVYLQKENIIDESGMPKERFSAEFPKEGPSILRIQQVVRGDSAAYFCASSPNRPKGGTEAFFGQGTRLTVV.

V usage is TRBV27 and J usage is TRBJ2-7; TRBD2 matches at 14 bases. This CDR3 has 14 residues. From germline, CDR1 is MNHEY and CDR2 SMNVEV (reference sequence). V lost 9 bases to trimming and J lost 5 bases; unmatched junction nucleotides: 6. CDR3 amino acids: CASRTSGRPHEQYF. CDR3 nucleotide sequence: TGTGCCAGTCGGACTAGCGGGAGGCCCCACGAGCAGTACTTC.

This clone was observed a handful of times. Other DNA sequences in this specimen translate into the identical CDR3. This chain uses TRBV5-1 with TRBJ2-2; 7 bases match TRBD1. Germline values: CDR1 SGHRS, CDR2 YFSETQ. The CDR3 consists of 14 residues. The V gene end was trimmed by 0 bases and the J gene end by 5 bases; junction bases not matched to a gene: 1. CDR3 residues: CASSLGQGTGELFF. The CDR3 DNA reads TGCGCCAGCAGCTTGGGACAGGGTACCGGGGAGCTGTTTTTT.